This T cell receptor beta chain was sequenced during a study of T cell responses to AZD1222 COVID-19 vaccine. Study results and caveats: Variant regions that are unmutated are reportedly the target of nearly half of spike-specific TCRs. Donors were largely white British and mainly female; clonal diversity was possibly underestimated. Spike-specific TCR breadth and depth were elevated following two AZD1222 doses.

Profiled with immunoSEQ multiplex PCR; TCRdb holds only in-frame clones, not every one. The profile shows 79,000 or so clones, over 65% of them singletons. In regard to this clone: Its target is not known.

The sample here was peripheral blood, taken 28 days after the second dose of the MenACWY control vaccine. The receptor was derived from an adult who received the MenACWY meningococcal vaccine as a control.

The CDR3 DNA is TGTGCCAGCAGTTACCGGGGGCAGGGGGCTCAGCCCCAGCATTTT. Translated: CASSYRGQGAQPQHF. The V gene is TRBV6-6, the J gene TRBJ1-5, with 8 bases aligning to TRBD1. With V trimmed by 2 bases and J by 6 bases, 6 bases remained unmatched. CDR3 length: 15 amino acids. Per the germline V gene, CDR1 is MNHNY and CDR2 is SVGAGI (reference sequence).